Sequencing of this TCR beta chain was carried out in a study of T cell clonotyping in hematopoietic cell transplantation (dated by TCRdb to the early 2020s). Study-wide context: The study collected some 150 blood samples from approximately 40 consecutive transplant recipients and their related donors. Recruitment of patients was conducted between late 2015 and January 2017, and follow-up was continued until late 2020 or death. What the study reported, not specific to this receptor: Sample size was limited, and cells were not sorted, so CD4 and CD8 repertoire contributions could not be separated. Broader TCR repertoire diversity after transplant was predicted by Inverse Simpson Index values from donors and from recipients before transplant. After transplant, TCR diversity in recipients dropped, and pathologically expanded clonotypes increased progressively from day 30 to day 180. Just a small fraction of recipient repertoires overlapped with donor repertoires, and more than 97% appeared de novo at the given depth.

Inclusive of the bounding cysteine and phenylalanine, the CDR3 is 15 residues long. Only CDR3 DNA is held: 45 bases, read in frame from base 1. The CDR1 and CDR2 encoded by the germline V gene are LGHNA and YNFKEQ. V sheds 0 bases and J sheds 4 bases, leaving 12 bases between their ends. As for this clone: Its antigen target is currently unknown. No much larger clone exists at a distance of one base, and base qualities are not known.

Blood samples for TCR beta sequencing were given by related transplant donors. Nuclei Lysis Solution was used to extract genomic DNA from fresh or cryopreserved unfractionated peripheral blood mononuclear cells. With the immunoSEQ assay, which is a bias-controlled multiplex PCR relying on V- and J-specific primers, TCR beta CDR3 regions were amplified from genomic DNA. A proprietary barcode and Illumina adapter sequences were added to the CDR3 amplicons in a second PCR step. An Illumina MiSeq instrument was used to sequence the CDR3 libraries. The authors processed their data as follows. Export and quality control were done with immunoSEQ Analyzer 3.0, while downstream analyses used R Bioconductor and Immunarch. Only productive rearrangements within the normalized downsampled data set were used in the calculation of repertoire metrics. In the normalized cohort, a clonotype counted as pathologically expanded if the clonotype was larger than 5 templates. Repertoire diversity was measured with the Inverse Simpson Index. To capture all clonotypes, CMV-specificity analyses were performed on the non-normalized data set. What TCRdb holds here is the immuneACCESS table cut down to in-frame rearrangements. Part of the clones is not present; checked against another copy, under half of the missing clones reflect an unresolved V gene, and the others are unexplained. D and trimming come from the DNA, and the V and J calls and clone size come from that table. For this sample the table gives about 43,000 clones, of which 95% were detected only once. Of the sample, 0.95% is held by the ten largest clones.

The sample comprised peripheral blood mononuclear cells. The sequence was collected from a young man in good health. Some clones in this sample may be carry-over from other donors' samples. The sequence is built from TRBV4-2 and TRBJ1-1; D gene: possibly TRBD1, on 6 matching bases. Here is the DNA: TGTGCCAGCAGCCAAGAGGCAGGGGCGCCCACTGAAGCTTTCTTT. It specifies CASSQEAGAPTEAFF.